The source of this T cell receptor beta chain is a study of technical replicates of blood from a handful of donors. The protocol was immunoSEQ multiplex PCR, while the TCRdb copy is restricted to in-frame clones and leaves out a portion. The sample shows tens of thousands of clones, around 93% of them seen only once. Trimming left V 4 bases short and J 3 bases short, with 12 bases between. CDR1 MNHEY and CDR2 SVGAGI come from the germline V gene. The CDR3 totals 14 residues. Sequencing was performed on T cells isolated from PBMCs. This TCR was sampled from a human donor in good health. The rearrangement joins TRBV6-5 to TRBJ2-5; D perhaps matches TRBD2 (6 bases). CDR3 in DNA: TGTGCCAGCAGTTCTTTAGCGGACGAAGAGACCCAGTACTTC. Encoded protein: CASSSLADEETQYF.